The rows below give T cell receptor beta chains drawn from one sample of a study of blood T cells in healthy people across ages. MiXCR, applied by TCRdb to the 5' RACE reads, yields one record per CDR3 protein. The sample holds roughly 1,000,000 distinct CDR3 sequences, about 23% seen once. Separately, the same data were catalogued under a study of T cells of mothers and their children.

Material: blood. These receptors originate from a girl aged 2-9 years in good health. The CDR3 runs from the conserved cysteine through the conserved F or W. D genes are given only for firm matches. Clone sizes are given selectively: once, few, many, or a class where the clone is expanded.

j_call v_call clone_size d_call cdr3_nt cdr3_aa
TRBJ2-1 TRBV5-5 . TRBD2 TGTGCCAGCAGCTCGACTTCCCAGTTTAGGACTAGCATCTACAACGAGCAGTTCTTC CASSSTSQFRTSIYNEQFF
TRBJ2-1 TRBV19 . TRBD2 TGTGCCAGTAGTATTGGTGGCGGGAGGGCCTTTAATGAGCAGTTCTTC CASSIGGGRAFNEQFF
TRBJ2-7 TRBV29-1 . TRBD1 TGCAGCTTCCTAATCAAACTGGGACAGGGGGCCTATGAGCAGTACTTC CSFLIKLGQGAYEQYF
TRBJ2-7 TRBV5-1 . . TGCGCCAGCAGCTTGGGACAACGAAGTAGCTACGAGCAGTACTTC CASSLGQRSSYEQYF
TRBJ2-5 TRBV24-1 . . TGTGCCACCAGTGATCTACAGACGCAGACCCAGTACTTC CATSDLQTQTQYF
TRBJ1-2 TRBV29-1 . . TGCAGCGTTGGACCGGAGTCGCGGACCTTC CSVGPESRTF
TRBJ2-3 TRBV27 few . TGTGCCAGCAGTTTGGGTCGGAGGGATACGCAGTATTTT CASSLGRRDTQYF
TRBJ2-7 TRBV5-1 few . TGCGCCAGCAGCTTCCTGCCTGAGCCGGACTCCTACGAGCAGTACTTC CASSFLPEPDSYEQYF
TRBJ1-1 TRBV7-8 few . TGTGCCAGCAGCTCCGAGATGAACACTGAAGCTTTCTTT CASSSEMNTEAFF
TRBJ2-4 TRBV27 . . TGTGCCAGCAGTTTCCAGCGGTCCGAGCGAAACATTCAGTACTTC CASSFQRSERNIQYF
TRBJ1-2 TRBV6-6 . . TGTGCCAGCAGTTGGAGCAGGGGAGAGGATGGCTACACCTTC CASSWSRGEDGYTF
TRBJ2-1 TRBV2 . . TGTGCCAGCAGTGATAATAGGCATGAGCAGTTCTTC CASSDNRHEQFF
TRBJ2-7 TRBV7-8 . . TGTGCCAGCAGCTTAGCGCTGGGGGAGGTACCCTACGAGCAGTACTTC CASSLALGEVPYEQYF
TRBJ2-7 TRBV7-3 . TRBD1 TGTGCCAGCAGCCCGTGGGACAGTGCGGGCGAGCAGTACTTC CASSPWDSAGEQYF
TRBJ1-1 TRBV6-1 . . TGTGCCAGCAGTGAATTTGGGGTACTGAACACTGAAGCTTTCTTT CASSEFGVLNTEAFF
TRBJ2-7 TRBV7-2 few TRBD2 TGTGCCAGCAGCTTTAGCGGGGGGCACTACGAGCAGTACTTC CASSFSGGHYEQYF
TRBJ2-1 TRBV7-2 . . TGTGCCAGCAGCCCTAACCAGGGGTGGCAGTTCTTC CASSPNQGWQFF
TRBJ1-1 TRBV29-1 few . TGCAGCGTGGGGACGGGTCAGGCTTTCTTT CSVGTGQAFF
TRBJ2-5 TRBV28 few . TGTGCCAGCAATCTGGGACACGAAGAGACCCAGTACTTC CASNLGHEETQYF
TRBJ1-2 TRBV4-3 few TRBD1 TGCGCCAGCAGCCAAGATTCAGTGAGTCGACAGGGCTATGGCTACACCTTC CASSQDSVSRQGYGYTF